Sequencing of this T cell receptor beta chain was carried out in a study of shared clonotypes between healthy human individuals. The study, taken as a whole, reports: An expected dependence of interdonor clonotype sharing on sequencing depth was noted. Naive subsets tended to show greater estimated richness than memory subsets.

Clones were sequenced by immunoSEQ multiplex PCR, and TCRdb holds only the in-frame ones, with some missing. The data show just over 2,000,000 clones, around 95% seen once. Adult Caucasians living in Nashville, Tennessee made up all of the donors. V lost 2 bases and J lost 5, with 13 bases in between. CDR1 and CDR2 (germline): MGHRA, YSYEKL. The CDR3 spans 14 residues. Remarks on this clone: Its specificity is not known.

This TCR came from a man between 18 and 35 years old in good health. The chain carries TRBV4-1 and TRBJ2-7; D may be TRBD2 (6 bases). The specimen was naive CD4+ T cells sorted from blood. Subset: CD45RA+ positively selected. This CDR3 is CASSQYGSINEQYF. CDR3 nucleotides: TGCGCCAGCAGCCAATACGGGAGTATCAACGAGCAGTACTTC.